Detailed here is one T cell receptor beta chain. Trimming removed 5 bases from V and 8 bases from J, with 12 bases in between. This CDR3 is 12 amino acids long. Germline V gene sequence: CDR1 MDHEN, CDR2 SYDVKM. These data come from a study of blood T cell repertoires in COVID-19. In the study overall: From T cells, B-cell-depleted T cells, or PBMCs came the material, which was cDNA or gDNA.

How the authors handled the data: Amplified reference gene primers provided the basis for estimating nucleated cell counts. Libraries were prepared by immunoSEQ multiplex PCR; TCRdb keeps only in-frame clonotypes and omits some of them. That table furnishes V, J and clone size, whereas the DNA furnished D and trimming. The sample lists 130,000 or so clones, about 88% seen once, with about 1.6% in the top ten. The source of this sequence is a human donor in a cohort sampled during active COVID-19. Sequenced: peripheral blood. V usage is TRBV28 and J usage is TRBJ1-1; a possible D gene is TRBD1 (5 bases). Here the CDR3 DNA reads TGTGCCAGCAGTACCCCCGACAGAGAAGCTTTCTTT. Protein: CASSTPDREAFF.